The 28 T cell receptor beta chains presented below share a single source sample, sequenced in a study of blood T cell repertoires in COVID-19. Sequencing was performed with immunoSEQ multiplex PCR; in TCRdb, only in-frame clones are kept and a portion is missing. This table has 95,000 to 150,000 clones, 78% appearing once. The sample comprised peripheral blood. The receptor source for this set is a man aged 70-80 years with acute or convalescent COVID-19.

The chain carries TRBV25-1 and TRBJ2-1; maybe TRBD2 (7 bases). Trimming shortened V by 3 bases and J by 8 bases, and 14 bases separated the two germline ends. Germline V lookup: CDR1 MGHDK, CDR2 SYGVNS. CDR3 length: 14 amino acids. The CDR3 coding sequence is TGTGCCAGCAGTGAGTGGCGGGGGCTCGATGAGCAGTTCTTC. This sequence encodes CASSEWRGLDEQFF.

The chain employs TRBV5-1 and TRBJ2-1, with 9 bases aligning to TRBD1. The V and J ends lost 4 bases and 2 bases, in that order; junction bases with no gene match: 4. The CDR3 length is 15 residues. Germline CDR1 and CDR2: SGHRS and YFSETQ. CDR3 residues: CASSRGTGTYNEQFF. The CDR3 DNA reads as TGCGCCAGCAGCCGCGGGACAGGGACCTACAATGAGCAGTTCTTC.

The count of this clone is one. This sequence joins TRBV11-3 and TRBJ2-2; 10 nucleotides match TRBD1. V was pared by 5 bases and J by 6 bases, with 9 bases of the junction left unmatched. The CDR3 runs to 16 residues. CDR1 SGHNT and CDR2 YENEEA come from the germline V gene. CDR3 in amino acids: CASSPDRDRGPGELFF. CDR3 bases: TGTGCCAGCAGCCCAGATAGGGACAGGGGACCCGGGGAGCTGTTTTTT. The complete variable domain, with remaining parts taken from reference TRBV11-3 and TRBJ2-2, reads EAGVVQSPRYKIIEKKQPVAFWCNPISGHNTLYWYLQNLGQGPELLIRYENEEAVDDSQLPKDRFSAERLKGVDSTLKIQPAELGDSAVYLCASSPDRDRGPGELFFGEGSRLTVL.

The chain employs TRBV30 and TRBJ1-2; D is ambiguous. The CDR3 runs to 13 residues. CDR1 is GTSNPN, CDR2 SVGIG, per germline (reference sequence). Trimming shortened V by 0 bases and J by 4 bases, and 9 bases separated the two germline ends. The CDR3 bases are TGTGCCTGGAGTGTACAAGGACTCTATGGCTACACCTTC. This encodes CAWSVQGLYGYTF.

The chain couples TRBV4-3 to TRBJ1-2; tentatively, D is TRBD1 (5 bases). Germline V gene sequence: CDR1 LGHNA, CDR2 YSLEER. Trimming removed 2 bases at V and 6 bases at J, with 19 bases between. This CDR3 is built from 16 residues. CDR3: CASSQRLRGGLDGYTF. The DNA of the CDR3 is TGCGCCAGCAGCCAAAGGTTGAGGGGAGGGCTTGATGGCTACACCTTC.

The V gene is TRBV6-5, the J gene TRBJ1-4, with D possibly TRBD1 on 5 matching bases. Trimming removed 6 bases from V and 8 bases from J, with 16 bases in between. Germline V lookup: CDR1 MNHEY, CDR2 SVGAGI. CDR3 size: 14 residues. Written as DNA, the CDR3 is TGTGCCAGCAGGCTGGGGGGGTTGTGGGAAAAACTGTTTTTT. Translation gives CASRLGGLWEKLFF.

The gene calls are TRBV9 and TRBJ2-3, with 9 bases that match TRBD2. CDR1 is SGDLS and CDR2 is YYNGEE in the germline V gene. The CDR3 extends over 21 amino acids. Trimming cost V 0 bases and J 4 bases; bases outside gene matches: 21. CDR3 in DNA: TGTGCCAGCAGCGTAGCCCCCCGGCTAGCGGGGTTTGGTGGTCTGCCAGATACGCAGTATTTT. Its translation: CASSVAPRLAGFGGLPDTQYF.

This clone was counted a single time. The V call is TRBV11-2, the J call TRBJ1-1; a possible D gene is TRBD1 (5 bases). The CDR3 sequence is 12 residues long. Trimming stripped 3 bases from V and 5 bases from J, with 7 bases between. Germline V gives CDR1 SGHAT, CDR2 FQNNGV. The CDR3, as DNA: TGTGCCAGCAGCTTCAGGGTGACTGAAGCTTTCTTT. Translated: CASSFRVTEAFF.

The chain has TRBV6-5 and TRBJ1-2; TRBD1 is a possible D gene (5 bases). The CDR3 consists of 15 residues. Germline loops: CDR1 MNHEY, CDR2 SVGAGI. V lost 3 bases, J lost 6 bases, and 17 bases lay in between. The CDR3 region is CASSYHQAGMDGYTF. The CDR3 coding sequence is TGTGCCAGCAGTTATCATCAAGCAGGGATGGATGGCTACACCTTC.

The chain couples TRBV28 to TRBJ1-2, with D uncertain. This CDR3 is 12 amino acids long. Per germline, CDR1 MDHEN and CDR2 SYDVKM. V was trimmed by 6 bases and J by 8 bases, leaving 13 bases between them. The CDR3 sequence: CASRKILQGYTF. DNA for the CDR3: TGTGCCAGCAGGAAGATCTTACAGGGCTACACCTTC.

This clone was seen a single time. CDR3 DNA sequence: TGTGCCAGCAGCTTTTCCCCCCGGGTTGCGAACTATGGCTACACCTTC. This encodes CASSFSPRVANYGYTF. This chain links TRBV13 with TRBJ1-2; D is undetermined. There are 16 residues in the CDR3. Trimming removed 3 bases at V and 2 bases at J, with 16 bases between. CDR1 PRHDT and CDR2 FYEKMQ come from the germline V gene (reference sequence).

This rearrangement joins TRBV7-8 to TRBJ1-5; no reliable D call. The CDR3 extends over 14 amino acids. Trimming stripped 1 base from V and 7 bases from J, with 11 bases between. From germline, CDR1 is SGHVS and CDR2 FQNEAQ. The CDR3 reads CASSLVQVGQPQHF. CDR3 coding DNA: TGTGCCAGCAGCTTAGTCCAGGTTGGCCAGCCCCAGCATTTT.

The CDR3 is CASSPRVTSVMKFF. DNA of the CDR3: TGCGCCAGCAGCCCCCGAGTAACTAGTGTTATGAAGTTCTTC. The chain recombines TRBV5-1 with TRBJ2-1; maybe TRBD2 (5 bases). Trimming removed 4 bases from V and 14 bases from J, with 22 bases in between. CDR3 length equals 14 residues. Germline V lookup: CDR1 SGHRS, CDR2 YFSETQ.

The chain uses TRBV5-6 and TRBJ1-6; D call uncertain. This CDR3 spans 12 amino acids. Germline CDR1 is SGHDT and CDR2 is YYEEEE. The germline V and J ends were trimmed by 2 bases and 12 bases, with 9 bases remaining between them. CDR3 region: CASSFGGLPLHF. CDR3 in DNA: TGTGCCAGCAGCTTCGGAGGTCTACCCCTCCACTTT. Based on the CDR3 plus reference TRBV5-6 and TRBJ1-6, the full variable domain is DAGVTQSPTHLIKTRGQQVTLRCSPKSGHDTVSWYQQALGQGPQFIFQYYEEEERQRGNFPDRFSGHQFPNYSSELNVNALLLGDSALYLCASSFGGLPLHFGNGTRLTVT.

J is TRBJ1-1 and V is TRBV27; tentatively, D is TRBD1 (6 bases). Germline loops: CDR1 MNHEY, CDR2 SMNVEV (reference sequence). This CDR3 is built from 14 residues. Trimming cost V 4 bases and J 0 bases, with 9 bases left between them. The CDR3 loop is CASSSRTVNTEAFF. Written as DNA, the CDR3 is TGTGCCAGCAGTTCAAGGACAGTGAACACTGAAGCTTTCTTT.

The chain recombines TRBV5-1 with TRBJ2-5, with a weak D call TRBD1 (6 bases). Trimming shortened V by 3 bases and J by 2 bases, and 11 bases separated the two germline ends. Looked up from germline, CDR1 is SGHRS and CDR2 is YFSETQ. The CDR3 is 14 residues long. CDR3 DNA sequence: TGCGCCAGCAGCTCCCGACAGGTTCAAGAGACCCAGTACTTC. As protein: CASSSRQVQETQYF.

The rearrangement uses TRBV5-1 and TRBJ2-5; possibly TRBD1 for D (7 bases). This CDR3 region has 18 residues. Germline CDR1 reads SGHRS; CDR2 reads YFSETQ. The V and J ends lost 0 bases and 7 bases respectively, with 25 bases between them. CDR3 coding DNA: TGCGCCAGCAGCTTGGATGGTAGCGGACAGGCCGGACCGGGGACCCAGTACTTC. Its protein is CASSLDGSGQAGPGTQYF.

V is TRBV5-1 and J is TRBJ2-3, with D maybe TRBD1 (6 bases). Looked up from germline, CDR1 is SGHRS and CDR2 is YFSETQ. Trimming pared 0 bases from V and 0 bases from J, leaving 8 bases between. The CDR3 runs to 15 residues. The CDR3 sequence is CASSLGGPSTDTQYF. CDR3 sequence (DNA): TGCGCCAGCAGCTTGGGGGGGCCCAGCACAGATACGCAGTATTTT.

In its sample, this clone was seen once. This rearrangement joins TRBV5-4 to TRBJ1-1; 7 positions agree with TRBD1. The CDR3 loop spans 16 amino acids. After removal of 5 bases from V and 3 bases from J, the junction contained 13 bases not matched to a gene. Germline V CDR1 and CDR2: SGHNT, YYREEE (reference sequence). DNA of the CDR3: TGTGCCAGCAGACCACAGGGGTCGCTCTTTTACACTGAAGCTTTCTTT. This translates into CASRPQGSLFYTEAFF.

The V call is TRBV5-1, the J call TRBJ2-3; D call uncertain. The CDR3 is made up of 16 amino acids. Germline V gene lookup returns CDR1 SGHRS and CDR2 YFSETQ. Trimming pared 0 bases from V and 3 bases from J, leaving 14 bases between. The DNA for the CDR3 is TGCGCCAGCAGCTTGGCCCCCGACTCCCGAACAGATACGCAGTATTTT. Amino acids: CASSLAPDSRTDTQYF.

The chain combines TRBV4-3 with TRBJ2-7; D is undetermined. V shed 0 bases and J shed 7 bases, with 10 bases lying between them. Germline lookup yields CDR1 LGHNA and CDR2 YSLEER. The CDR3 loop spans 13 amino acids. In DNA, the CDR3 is TGCGCCAGCAGCCAAGACCTGGAGCAGGAGCAGTACTTC. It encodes CASSQDLEQEQYF.

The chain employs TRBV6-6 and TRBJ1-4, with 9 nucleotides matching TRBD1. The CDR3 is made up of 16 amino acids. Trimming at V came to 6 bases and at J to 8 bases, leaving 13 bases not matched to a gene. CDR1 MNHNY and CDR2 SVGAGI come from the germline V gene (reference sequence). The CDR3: CASRHTGGARTEKLFF. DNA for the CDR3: TGTGCCAGCAGGCATACAGGGGGCGCGAGGACGGAAAAACTGTTTTTT.

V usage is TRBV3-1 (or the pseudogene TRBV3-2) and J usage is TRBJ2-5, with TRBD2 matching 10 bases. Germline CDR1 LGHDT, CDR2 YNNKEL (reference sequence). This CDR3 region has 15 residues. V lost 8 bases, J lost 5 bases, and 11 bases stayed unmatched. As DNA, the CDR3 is TGTGCCAGCTGGAGCGGGGGGGCGATCTGGGAGACCCAGTACTTC. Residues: CASWSGGAIWETQYF.

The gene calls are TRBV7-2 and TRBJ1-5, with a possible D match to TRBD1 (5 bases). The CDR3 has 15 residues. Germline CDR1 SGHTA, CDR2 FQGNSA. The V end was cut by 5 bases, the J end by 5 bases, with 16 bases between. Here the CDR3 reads CASSAAGGGYQPQHF. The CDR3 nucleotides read TGTGCCAGCAGCGCCGCCGGGGGGGGGTATCAGCCCCAGCATTTT.

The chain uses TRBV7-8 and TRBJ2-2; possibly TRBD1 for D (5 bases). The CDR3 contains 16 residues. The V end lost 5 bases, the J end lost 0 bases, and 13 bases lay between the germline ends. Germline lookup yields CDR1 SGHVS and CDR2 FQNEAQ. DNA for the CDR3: TGTGCCAGCAGCGACAGACAGATTTCGAACACCGGGGAGCTGTTTTTT. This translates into CASSDRQISNTGELFF. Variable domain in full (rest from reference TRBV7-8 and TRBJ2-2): GAGVSQSPRYKVAKRGQDVALRCDPISGHVSLFWYQQALGQGPEFLTYFQNEAQLDKSGLPSDRFFAERPEGSVSTLKIQRTQQEDSAVYLCASSDRQISNTGELFFGEGSRLTVL.

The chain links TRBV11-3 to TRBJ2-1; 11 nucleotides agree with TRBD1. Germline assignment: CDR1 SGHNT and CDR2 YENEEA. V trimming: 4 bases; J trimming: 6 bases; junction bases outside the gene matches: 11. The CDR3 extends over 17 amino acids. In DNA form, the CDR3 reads TGTGCCAGCAGCTCGAGATCTGGGACAGGGGGGATCAATGAGCAGTTCTTC. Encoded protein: CASSSRSGTGGINEQFF. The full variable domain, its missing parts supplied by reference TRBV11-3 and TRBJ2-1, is EAGVVQSPRYKIIEKKQPVAFWCNPISGHNTLYWYLQNLGQGPELLIRYENEEAVDDSQLPKDRFSAERLKGVDSTLKIQPAELGDSAVYLCASSSRSGTGGINEQFFGPGTRLTVL.

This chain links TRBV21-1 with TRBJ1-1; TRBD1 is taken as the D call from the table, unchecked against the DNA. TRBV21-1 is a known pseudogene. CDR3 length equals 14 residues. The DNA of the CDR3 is TGTGCCAGCAGCAAAGCGACAGGGCCCCTTGAAGCTTTCTTT. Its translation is CASSKATGPLEAFF.

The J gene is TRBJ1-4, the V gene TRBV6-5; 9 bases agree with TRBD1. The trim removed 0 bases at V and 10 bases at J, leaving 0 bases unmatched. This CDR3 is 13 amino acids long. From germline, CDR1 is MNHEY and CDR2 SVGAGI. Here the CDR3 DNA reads TGTGCCAGCAGTTACTCGACAGGGGGAAAACTGTTTTTT. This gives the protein CASSYSTGGKLFF.